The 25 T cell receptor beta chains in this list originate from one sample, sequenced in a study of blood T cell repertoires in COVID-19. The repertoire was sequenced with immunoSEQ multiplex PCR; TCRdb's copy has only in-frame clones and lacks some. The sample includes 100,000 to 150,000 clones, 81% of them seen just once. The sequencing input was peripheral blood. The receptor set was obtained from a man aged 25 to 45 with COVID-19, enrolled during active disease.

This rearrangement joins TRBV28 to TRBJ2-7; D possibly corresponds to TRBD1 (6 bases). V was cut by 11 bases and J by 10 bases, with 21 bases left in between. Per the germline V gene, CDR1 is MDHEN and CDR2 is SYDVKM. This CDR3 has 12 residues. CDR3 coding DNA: TGTGCCTCGCACGAAGGGGGTCCCCTACAGTACTTC. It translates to CASHEGGPLQYF.

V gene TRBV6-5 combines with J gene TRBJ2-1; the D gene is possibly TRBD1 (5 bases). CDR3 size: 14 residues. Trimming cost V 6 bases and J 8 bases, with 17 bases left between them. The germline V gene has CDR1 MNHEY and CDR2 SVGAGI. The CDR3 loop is CASRWYRTSDEQFF. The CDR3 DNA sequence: TGTGCCAGCAGGTGGTATCGGACAAGTGATGAGCAGTTCTTC.

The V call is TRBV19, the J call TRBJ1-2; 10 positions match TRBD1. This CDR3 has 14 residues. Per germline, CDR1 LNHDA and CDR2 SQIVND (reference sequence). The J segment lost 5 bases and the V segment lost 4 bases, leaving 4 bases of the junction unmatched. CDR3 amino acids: CASSTSGQGYGYTF. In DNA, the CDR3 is TGTGCCAGTAGTACCTCGGGACAGGGGTATGGCTACACCTTC.

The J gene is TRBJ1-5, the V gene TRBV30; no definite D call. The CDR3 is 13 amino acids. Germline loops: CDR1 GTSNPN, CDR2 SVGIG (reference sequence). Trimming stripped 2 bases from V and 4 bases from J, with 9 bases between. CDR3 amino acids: CAWSRESNQPQHF. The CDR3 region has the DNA TGTGCCTGGAGTAGAGAGAGTAATCAGCCCCAGCATTTT.

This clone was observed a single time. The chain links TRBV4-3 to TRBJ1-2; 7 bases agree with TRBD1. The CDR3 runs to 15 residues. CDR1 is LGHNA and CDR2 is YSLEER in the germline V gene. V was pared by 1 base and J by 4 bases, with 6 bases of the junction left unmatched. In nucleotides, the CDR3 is TGCGCCAGCAGCCAAGGGCAGGGGGTAGGCTATGGCTACACCTTC. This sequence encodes CASSQGQGVGYGYTF.

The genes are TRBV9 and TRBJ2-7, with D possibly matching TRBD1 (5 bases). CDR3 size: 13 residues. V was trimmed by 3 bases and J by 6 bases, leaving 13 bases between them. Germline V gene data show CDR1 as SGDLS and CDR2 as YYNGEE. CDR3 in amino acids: CASSAGTGPEQYF. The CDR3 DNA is TGTGCCAGCAGCGCTGGAACAGGTCCCGAGCAGTACTTC.

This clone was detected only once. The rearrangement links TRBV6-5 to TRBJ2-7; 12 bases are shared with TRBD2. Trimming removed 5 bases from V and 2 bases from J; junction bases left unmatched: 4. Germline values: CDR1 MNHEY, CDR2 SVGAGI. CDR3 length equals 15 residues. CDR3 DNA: TGTGCCAGCAGTCTTTCTAGCGGGGGGGCCTACGAGCAGTACTTC. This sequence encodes CASSLSSGGAYEQYF.

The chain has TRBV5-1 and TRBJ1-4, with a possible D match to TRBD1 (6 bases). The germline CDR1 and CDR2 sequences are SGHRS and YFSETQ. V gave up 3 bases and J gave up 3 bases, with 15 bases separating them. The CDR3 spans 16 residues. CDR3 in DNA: TGCGCCAGCAGCTCCGGACAGAGGACGCCTAATGAAAAACTGTTTTTT. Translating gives CASSSGQRTPNEKLFF.

The CDR3 here is CASSYYGRGIPYEQYF. The CDR3 DNA reads TGTGCCAGCAGTTACTATGGAAGGGGTATCCCCTACGAGCAGTACTTC. The chain joins TRBV6-5 to TRBJ2-7, with D perhaps TRBD1 (5 bases). The CDR3 is made up of 16 amino acids. CDR1 is MNHEY and CDR2 is SVGAGI in the germline V gene. The V end lost 1 base, the J end lost 2 bases, and 15 bases lay between the germline ends.

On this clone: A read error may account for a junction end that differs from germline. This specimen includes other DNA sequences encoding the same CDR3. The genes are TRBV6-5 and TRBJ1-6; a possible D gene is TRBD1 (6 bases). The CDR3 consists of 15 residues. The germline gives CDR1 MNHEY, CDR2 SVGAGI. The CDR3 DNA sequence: TGTGCCAGTAGTTGGACTGGGGGGGCCGGTTCACCCCTCCACTTT. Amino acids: CASSWTGGAGSPLHF.

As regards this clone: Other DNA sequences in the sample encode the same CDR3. CDR3 DNA sequence: TGTGCCAGCAGTCAGGGACAGGGTAGTTCACCCCTCCACTTT. It is translated as CASSQGQGSSPLHF. The V gene is TRBV6-6, the J gene TRBJ1-6, with 9 bases that match TRBD1. The ends lost 5 bases at V and 9 bases at J; junction bases unmatched: 5. The CDR3 is made up of 14 amino acids. The germline V gene has CDR1 MNHNY and CDR2 SVGAGI (reference sequence).

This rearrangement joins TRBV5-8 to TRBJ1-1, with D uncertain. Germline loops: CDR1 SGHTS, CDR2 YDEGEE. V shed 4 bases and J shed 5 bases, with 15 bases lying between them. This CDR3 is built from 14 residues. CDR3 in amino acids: CASSGSFLGTEAFF. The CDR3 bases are TGTGCCAGCAGCGGGAGTTTCTTGGGGACTGAAGCTTTCTTT.

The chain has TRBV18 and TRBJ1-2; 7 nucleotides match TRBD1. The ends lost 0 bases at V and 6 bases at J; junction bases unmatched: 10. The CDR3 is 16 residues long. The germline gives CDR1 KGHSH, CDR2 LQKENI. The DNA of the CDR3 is TGTGCCAGCTCACCACCTTTAATACAGGGGATCCATGGCTACACCTTC. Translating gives CASSPPLIQGIHGYTF.

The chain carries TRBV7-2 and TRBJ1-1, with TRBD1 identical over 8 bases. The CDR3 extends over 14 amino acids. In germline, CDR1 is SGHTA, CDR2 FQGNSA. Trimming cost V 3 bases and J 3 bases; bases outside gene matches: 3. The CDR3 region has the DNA TGTGCCAGCAGCTTGCAGGGGGCCTACACTGAAGCTTTCTTT. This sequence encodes CASSLQGAYTEAFF.

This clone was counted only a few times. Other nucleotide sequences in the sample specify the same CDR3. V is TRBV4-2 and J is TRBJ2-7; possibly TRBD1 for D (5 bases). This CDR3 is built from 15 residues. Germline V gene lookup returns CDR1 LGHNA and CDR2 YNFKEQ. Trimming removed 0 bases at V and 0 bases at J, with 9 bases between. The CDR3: CASSQDLDSSYEQYF. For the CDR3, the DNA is TGTGCCAGCAGCCAAGATCTCGACAGCTCCTACGAGCAGTACTTC.

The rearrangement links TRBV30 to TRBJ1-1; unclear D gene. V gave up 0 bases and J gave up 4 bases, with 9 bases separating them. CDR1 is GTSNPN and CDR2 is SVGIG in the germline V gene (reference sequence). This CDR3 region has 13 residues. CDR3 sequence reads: CAWSVRVSTEAFF. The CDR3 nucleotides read TGTGCCTGGAGTGTTCGGGTGTCCACTGAAGCTTTCTTT.

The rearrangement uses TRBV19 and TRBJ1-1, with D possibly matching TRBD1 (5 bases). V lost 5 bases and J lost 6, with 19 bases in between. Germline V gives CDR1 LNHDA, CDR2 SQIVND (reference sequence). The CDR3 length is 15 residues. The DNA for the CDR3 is TGTGCCAGTAGTCTAAGGATTCAGGGAGGAGCTGAAGCTTTCTTT. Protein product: CASSLRIQGGAEAFF.

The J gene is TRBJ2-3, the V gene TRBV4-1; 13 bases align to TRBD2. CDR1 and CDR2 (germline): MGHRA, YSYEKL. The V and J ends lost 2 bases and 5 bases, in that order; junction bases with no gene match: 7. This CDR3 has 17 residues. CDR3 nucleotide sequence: TGCGCCAGCAGCCAAACACTAGCGGGGGGGCCGAAAGATACGCAGTATTTT. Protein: CASSQTLAGGPKDTQYF.

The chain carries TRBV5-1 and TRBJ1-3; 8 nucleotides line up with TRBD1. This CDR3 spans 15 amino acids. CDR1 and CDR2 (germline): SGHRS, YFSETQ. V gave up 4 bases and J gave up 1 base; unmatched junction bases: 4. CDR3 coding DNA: TGCGCCAGCAGCCCGGGACAGGAGTCTGGAAACACCATATATTTT. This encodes CASSPGQESGNTIYF.

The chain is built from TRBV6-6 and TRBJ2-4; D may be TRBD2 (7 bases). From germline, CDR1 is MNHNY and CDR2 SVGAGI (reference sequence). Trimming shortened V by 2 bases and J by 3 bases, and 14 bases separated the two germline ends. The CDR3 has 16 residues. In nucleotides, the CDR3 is TGTGCCAGCAGTTACGGGGGGGGGCTAGTCAAAAACATTCAGTACTTC. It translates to CASSYGGGLVKNIQYF.

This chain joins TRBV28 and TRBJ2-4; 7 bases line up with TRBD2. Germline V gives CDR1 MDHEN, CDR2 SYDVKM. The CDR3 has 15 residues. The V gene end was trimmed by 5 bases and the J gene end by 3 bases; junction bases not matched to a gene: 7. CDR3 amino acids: CASSTEGRGKNIQYF. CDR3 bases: TGTGCCAGCAGTACGGAGGGGAGGGGCAAAAACATTCAGTACTTC. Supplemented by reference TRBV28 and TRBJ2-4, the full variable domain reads DVKVTQSSRYLVKRTGEKVFLECVQDMDHENMFWYRQDPGLGLRLIYFSYDVKMKEKGDIPEGYSVSREKKERFSLILESASTNQTSMYLCASSTEGRGKNIQYFGAGTRLSVL.

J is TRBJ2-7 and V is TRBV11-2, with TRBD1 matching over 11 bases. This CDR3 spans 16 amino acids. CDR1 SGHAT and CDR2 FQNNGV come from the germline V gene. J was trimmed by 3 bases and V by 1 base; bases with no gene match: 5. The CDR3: CASSLVRDRGIYEQYF. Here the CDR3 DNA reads TGTGCCAGCAGCTTAGTCCGGGACAGGGGGATCTACGAGCAGTACTTC.

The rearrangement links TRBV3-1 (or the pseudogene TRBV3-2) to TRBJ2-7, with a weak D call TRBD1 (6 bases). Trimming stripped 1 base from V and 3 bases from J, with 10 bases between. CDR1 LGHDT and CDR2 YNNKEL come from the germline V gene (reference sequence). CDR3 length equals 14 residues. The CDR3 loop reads CASSQGDTIYEQYF. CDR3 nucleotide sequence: TGTGCCAGCAGCCAAGGGGACACCATCTACGAGCAGTACTTC.

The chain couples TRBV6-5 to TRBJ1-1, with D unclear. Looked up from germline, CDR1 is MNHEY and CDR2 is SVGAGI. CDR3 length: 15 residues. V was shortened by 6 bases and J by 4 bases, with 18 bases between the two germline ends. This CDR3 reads CASSLFGVGSTEAFF. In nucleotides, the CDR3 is TGTGCCAGCAGCCTCTTCGGGGTGGGGAGCACTGAAGCTTTCTTT.

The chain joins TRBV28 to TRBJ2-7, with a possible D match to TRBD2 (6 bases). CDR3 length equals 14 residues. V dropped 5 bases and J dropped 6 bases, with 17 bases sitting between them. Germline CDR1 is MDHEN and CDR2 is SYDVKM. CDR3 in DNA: TGTGCCAGCAGTCCCAGGCGGGGAATGGTCGAGCAGTACTTC. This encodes CASSPRRGMVEQYF.